The rows below give T cell receptor beta chains drawn from one sample of a study of cytomegalovirus exposure and HLA in healthy donors. Using immunoSEQ multiplex PCR, the repertoire was profiled, and TCRdb retains in-frame clones only, with some absent. The sample includes roughly 230,000 clones, roughly 91% seen only once; the top ten take about 1.7%. What was sequenced was PBMCs. Receptor source: a girl under 10 years old in good health and CMV-seronegative. Each CDR3 is given with its conserved first and last residue. Each record gives: CDR3 length, clone size, J gene, D gene, V gene, CDR3 DNA, CDR3 protein. The D gene is left open where the match is weak. Some rows mark clone size as missing; the rest say once, few, many or name a class of expanded clone.

len: 14
abundance: once
j_gene: TRBJ2-7
d_gene: .
v_gene: TRBV18
CDR3nt: TGTGCCAGCTCACCGTTAGCTTCTCTAAACGAGCAGTACTTC
CDR3aa: CASSPLASLNEQYF

len: 14
abundance: .
j_gene: TRBJ2-7
d_gene: .
v_gene: TRBV6-5
CDR3nt: TGTGCCAGCAGTTACGGACTGAGATTTTACGAGCAGTACTTC
CDR3aa: CASSYGLRFYEQYF

len: 13
abundance: .
j_gene: TRBJ2-7
d_gene: TRBD1
v_gene: TRBV5-5
CDR3nt: TGTGCCTGTACCGGGACAGGGGGCTACGAGCAGTACTTC
CDR3aa: CACTGTGGYEQYF

len: 15
abundance: .
j_gene: TRBJ2-7
d_gene: TRBD2
v_gene: TRBV27
CDR3nt: TGTGCCAGCAGCCCGACTAGCGGGGCCTACTACGAGCAGTACTTC
CDR3aa: CASSPTSGAYYEQYF

len: 15
abundance: .
j_gene: TRBJ1-1
d_gene: TRBD1
v_gene: TRBV14
CDR3nt: TGTGCCAGCAGCCGGGGACAGGGTAGAAGCACTGAAGCTTTCTTT
CDR3aa: CASSRGQGRSTEAFF

len: 15
abundance: .
j_gene: TRBJ2-7
d_gene: TRBD1
v_gene: TRBV6-5
CDR3nt: TGTGCCAGCAACGACGCCGGGACAGGGCGCTACGAGCAGTACTTC
CDR3aa: CASNDAGTGRYEQYF

len: 14
abundance: .
j_gene: TRBJ1-2
d_gene: .
v_gene: TRBV5-1
CDR3nt: TGCGCCAGCAGCTTGGGACAGGTGATCGATGGCTACACCTTC
CDR3aa: CASSLGQVIDGYTF

len: 13
abundance: .
j_gene: TRBJ2-7
d_gene: TRBD2
v_gene: TRBV30
CDR3nt: TGTGCCTGGAGTCGGGGGTCCGCGGGGGGGCAGTACTTC
CDR3aa: CAWSRGSAGGQYF

len: 13
abundance: .
j_gene: TRBJ2-7
d_gene: .
v_gene: TRBV28
CDR3nt: TGTGCCAGCAGTTTCCCCCTTTCCTACGAGCAGTACTTC
CDR3aa: CASSFPLSYEQYF

len: 16
abundance: .
j_gene: TRBJ1-4
d_gene: .
v_gene: TRBV2
CDR3nt: TGTGCCAGCAGCGCCAAACCCAGGGCAACTAATGAAAAACTGTTTTTT
CDR3aa: CASSAKPRATNEKLFF

len: 16
abundance: .
j_gene: TRBJ1-3
d_gene: .
v_gene: TRBV5-4
CDR3nt: TGTGCCAGCAGCTTAGGTGCCGGGAGCTCTGGAAACACCATATATTTT
CDR3aa: CASSLGAGSSGNTIYF

len: 13
abundance: .
j_gene: TRBJ2-3
d_gene: .
v_gene: TRBV27
CDR3nt: TGTGCCAGCAGTTTATCGGAGACAGATACGCAGTATTTT
CDR3aa: CASSLSETDTQYF

len: 17
abundance: once
j_gene: TRBJ1-2
d_gene: .
v_gene: TRBV4-1
CDR3nt: TGCGCCAGCAGCCAAGAGGGAGCGGGGCAGGTTAACTATGGCTACACCTTC
CDR3aa: CASSQEGAGQVNYGYTF

len: 15
abundance: .
j_gene: TRBJ2-1
d_gene: TRBD2
v_gene: TRBV11-1
CDR3nt: TGTGCCAGCAGCTTGGGACTAGCGGCATACAATGAGCAGTTCTTC
CDR3aa: CASSLGLAAYNEQFF

len: 14
abundance: .
j_gene: TRBJ2-7
d_gene: .
v_gene: TRBV6-5
CDR3nt: TGTGCCAGCAGTTACACACTAGATGCCTACGAGCAGTACTTC
CDR3aa: CASSYTLDAYEQYF

len: 17
abundance: .
j_gene: TRBJ1-2
d_gene: TRBD1
v_gene: TRBV9
CDR3nt: TGTGCCAGCAGCCCTGCGACAGGGGCTGCACTCAACTATGGCTACACCTTC
CDR3aa: CASSPATGAALNYGYTF

len: 16
abundance: once
j_gene: TRBJ2-5
d_gene: .
v_gene: TRBV19
CDR3nt: TGTGCCAGTAGTATACGACAGAATACGTACCAAGAGACCCAGTACTTC
CDR3aa: CASSIRQNTYQETQYF

len: 15
abundance: .
j_gene: TRBJ2-1
d_gene: TRBD2
v_gene: TRBV7-2
CDR3nt: TGTGCCAGCAGCCTGACTAGCGGAATCTACAATGAGCAGTTCTTC
CDR3aa: CASSLTSGIYNEQFF

len: 16
abundance: .
j_gene: TRBJ2-3
d_gene: .
v_gene: TRBV9
CDR3nt: TGTGCCAGCAGCGTAACCTCGACCGGACGGGCGGGTACGCAGTATTTT
CDR3aa: CASSVTSTGRAGTQYF

len: 15
abundance: .
j_gene: TRBJ2-1
d_gene: TRBD2
v_gene: TRBV19
CDR3nt: TGTGCCAGTACGGCCATAGCGGGAACGAGTAATGAGCAGTTCTTC
CDR3aa: CASTAIAGTSNEQFF

len: 13
abundance: once
j_gene: TRBJ2-7
d_gene: .
v_gene: TRBV2
CDR3nt: TGTGCCAGCCGCGGGACAGAACGCTACGAGCAGTACTTC
CDR3aa: CASRGTERYEQYF

len: 20
abundance: .
j_gene: TRBJ2-7
d_gene: .
v_gene: TRBV21-1
CDR3nt: TGTGCCAGCAGCCACCTTACCCCGGGACTAGCACCTGATAGGCCCTACGAGCAGTACTTC
CDR3aa: CASSHLTPGLAPDRPYEQYF

len: 17
abundance: .
j_gene: TRBJ2-7
d_gene: .
v_gene: TRBV9
CDR3nt: TGTGCCAGCAGCGTAGGGGGGAGGGGGACTGGATCCTACGAGCAGTACTTC
CDR3aa: CASSVGGRGTGSYEQYF

len: 13
abundance: .
j_gene: TRBJ2-7
d_gene: .
v_gene: TRBV28
CDR3nt: TGTGCCACCAGGTCCCCAAAGCTCTACGAGCAGTACTTC
CDR3aa: CATRSPKLYEQYF

len: 12
abundance: few
j_gene: TRBJ1-1
d_gene: .
v_gene: TRBV29-1
CDR3nt: TGCAGCGGGACCCGACAGTACACTGAAGCTTTCTTT
CDR3aa: CSGTRQYTEAFF

len: 13
abundance: .
j_gene: TRBJ1-2
d_gene: .
v_gene: TRBV29-1
CDR3nt: TGCAGCGTCTCCTCCGGGGGTATAGGGGGCTACACCTTC
CDR3aa: CSVSSGGIGGYTF

len: 17
abundance: .
j_gene: TRBJ2-1
d_gene: TRBD2
v_gene: TRBV9
CDR3nt: TGTGCCAGCAGCGACGGACTAGCGGGTCCCTCCTACAATGAGCAGTTCTTC
CDR3aa: CASSDGLAGPSYNEQFF

len: 14
abundance: few
j_gene: TRBJ2-6
d_gene: .
v_gene: TRBV19
CDR3nt: TGTGCCAGTAGTATCCAGGGGACCATTCCCGTCCTGACTTTC
CDR3aa: CASSIQGTIPVLTF

len: 14
abundance: .
j_gene: TRBJ2-5
d_gene: TRBD1
v_gene: TRBV7-9
CDR3nt: TGTGCCAGCAGCTTAGGAGACAGGGGGGAGACCCAGTACTTC
CDR3aa: CASSLGDRGETQYF

len: 19
abundance: .
j_gene: TRBJ2-7
d_gene: TRBD2
v_gene: TRBV7-8
CDR3nt: TGTGCCAGCAGGGAAAGACGACTAGCGGGACTGGGTGTTTATGACGAGCAGTACTTC
CDR3aa: CASRERRLAGLGVYDEQYF

len: 15
abundance: .
j_gene: TRBJ2-3
d_gene: TRBD2
v_gene: TRBV28
CDR3nt: TGTGCCAGCACCCGACTAGCGGGGGGCACAGATACGCAGTATTTT
CDR3aa: CASTRLAGGTDTQYF

len: 13
abundance: .
j_gene: TRBJ1-3
d_gene: .
v_gene: TRBV28
CDR3nt: TGTGCCAGCAGTCCGGACAGAGGAAACACCATATATTTT
CDR3aa: CASSPDRGNTIYF

len: 15
abundance: .
j_gene: TRBJ1-5
d_gene: .
v_gene: TRBV7-9
CDR3nt: TGTGCCAGCAGCTGGGGACAATATAGCAATCAGCCCCAGCATTTT
CDR3aa: CASSWGQYSNQPQHF

len: 14
abundance: once
j_gene: TRBJ1-3
d_gene: .
v_gene: TRBV5-1
CDR3nt: TGCGCCAGCAGCTTGGGCCGGGATATGGACACCATATATTTT
CDR3aa: CASSLGRDMDTIYF

len: 17
abundance: .
j_gene: TRBJ2-3
d_gene: .
v_gene: TRBV5-1
CDR3nt: TGCGCCAGCAGCGTGTCAGACTGGGACTCCCCCACAGATACGCAGTATTTT
CDR3aa: CASSVSDWDSPTDTQYF

len: 19
abundance: .
j_gene: TRBJ2-2
d_gene: .
v_gene: TRBV11-2
CDR3nt: TGTGCCAGCAGCTTAGTGTCGCTAGCGTTCTTTCCCCTCGCCGGGGAGCTGTTTTTT
CDR3aa: CASSLVSLAFFPLAGELFF

len: 14
abundance: .
j_gene: TRBJ1-4
d_gene: TRBD1
v_gene: TRBV4-1
CDR3nt: TGCGCCAGCAGCGGGGGACAGGGAAATGAAAAACTGTTTTTT
CDR3aa: CASSGGQGNEKLFF

len: 14
abundance: .
j_gene: TRBJ2-5
d_gene: .
v_gene: TRBV19
CDR3nt: TGTGCCAGTAGTACTACAGGGACCCAAGAGACCCAGTACTTC
CDR3aa: CASSTTGTQETQYF

len: 12
abundance: .
j_gene: TRBJ1-2
d_gene: .
v_gene: TRBV10-1
CDR3nt: TGCGCCAGCAGCCCCGGGGGCTATGGCTACACCTTC
CDR3aa: CASSPGGYGYTF

len: 15
abundance: once
j_gene: TRBJ1-5
d_gene: TRBD1
v_gene: TRBV15
CDR3nt: TGTGCCACCAGCGAACCGGGACAGGGATATCAGCCCCAGCATTTT
CDR3aa: CATSEPGQGYQPQHF

len: 14
abundance: few
j_gene: TRBJ2-7
d_gene: .
v_gene: TRBV14
CDR3nt: TGTGCCAGCAGCTTCTCGACTCTCTCCTACGAGCAGTACTTC
CDR3aa: CASSFSTLSYEQYF

len: 15
abundance: .
j_gene: TRBJ1-3
d_gene: TRBD1
v_gene: TRBV6-5
CDR3nt: TGTGCCAGCAGTAGACAGGGCTACTCTGGAAACACCATATATTTT
CDR3aa: CASSRQGYSGNTIYF

len: 15
abundance: .
j_gene: TRBJ2-1
d_gene: TRBD2
v_gene: TRBV12-5
CDR3nt: TGTGCTAGTGGTGCGAGCGGGGGAATCTACAATGAGCAGTTCTTC
CDR3aa: CASGASGGIYNEQFF

len: 20
abundance: few
j_gene: TRBJ1-5
d_gene: TRBD1
v_gene: TRBV4-1
CDR3nt: TGCGCCAGCAGCCAACTTGGACAGGGAGGATTCGATTCCGGCAATCAGCCCCAGCATTTT
CDR3aa: CASSQLGQGGFDSGNQPQHF

len: 16
abundance: .
j_gene: TRBJ1-2
d_gene: .
v_gene: TRBV12-5
CDR3nt: TGTGCTAGTGCCGGAGCGCTGGCCCGAGCTAACTATGGCTACACCTTC
CDR3aa: CASAGALARANYGYTF

len: 15
abundance: .
j_gene: TRBJ2-4
d_gene: .
v_gene: TRBV4-1
CDR3nt: TGCGCCAGCAGCCAAGGAGCAGGGTCTCTAGGCATTCAGTACTTC
CDR3aa: CASSQGAGSLGIQYF

len: 12
abundance: .
j_gene: TRBJ1-1
d_gene: .
v_gene: TRBV28
CDR3nt: TGTGCCAGCAATCACGGGGGCACTGAAGCTTTCTTT
CDR3aa: CASNHGGTEAFF

len: 14
abundance: .
j_gene: TRBJ2-7
d_gene: TRBD1
v_gene: TRBV2
CDR3nt: TGTGCCAGCAGGGCCGGGACAGGGTCCTACGAGCAGTACTTC
CDR3aa: CASRAGTGSYEQYF